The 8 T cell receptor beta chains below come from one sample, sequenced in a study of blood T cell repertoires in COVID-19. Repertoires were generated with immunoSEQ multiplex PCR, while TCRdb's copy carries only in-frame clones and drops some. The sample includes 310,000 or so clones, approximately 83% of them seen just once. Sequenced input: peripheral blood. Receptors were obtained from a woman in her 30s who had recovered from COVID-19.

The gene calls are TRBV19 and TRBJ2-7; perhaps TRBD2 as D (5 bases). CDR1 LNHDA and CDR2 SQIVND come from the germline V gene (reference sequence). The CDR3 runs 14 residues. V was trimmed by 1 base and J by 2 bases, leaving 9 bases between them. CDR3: CASSIAEVPYEQYF. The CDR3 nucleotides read TGTGCCAGTAGTATAGCGGAGGTACCCTACGAGCAGTACTTC.

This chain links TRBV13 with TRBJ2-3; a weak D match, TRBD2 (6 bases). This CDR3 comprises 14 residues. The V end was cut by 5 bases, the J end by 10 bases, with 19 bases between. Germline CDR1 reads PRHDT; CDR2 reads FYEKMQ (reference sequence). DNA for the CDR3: TGTGCCAGCAGCGAGCATAGCGGAGTCTGGGCGCAGTATTTT. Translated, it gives CASSEHSGVWAQYF.

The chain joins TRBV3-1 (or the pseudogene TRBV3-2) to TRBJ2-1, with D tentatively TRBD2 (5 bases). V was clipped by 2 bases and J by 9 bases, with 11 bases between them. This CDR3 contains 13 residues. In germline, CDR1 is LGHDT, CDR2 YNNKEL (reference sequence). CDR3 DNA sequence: TGTGCCAGCAGCCAAACTAGAAGCTCTGAGCAGTTCTTC. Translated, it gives CASSQTRSSEQFF.

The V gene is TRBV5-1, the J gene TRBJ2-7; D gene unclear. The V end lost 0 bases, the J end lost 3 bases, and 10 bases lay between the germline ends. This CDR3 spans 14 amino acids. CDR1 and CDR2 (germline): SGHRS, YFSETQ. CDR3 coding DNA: TGCGCCAGCAGCTTGGCCGCAGGAATCTACGAGCAGTACTTC. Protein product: CASSLAAGIYEQYF.

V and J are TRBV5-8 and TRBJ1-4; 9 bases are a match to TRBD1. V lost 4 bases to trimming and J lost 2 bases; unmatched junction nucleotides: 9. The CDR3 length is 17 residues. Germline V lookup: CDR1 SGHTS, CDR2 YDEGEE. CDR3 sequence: CASSLGQGRSTNEKLFF. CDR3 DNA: TGTGCCAGCAGCCTTGGACAGGGGAGGAGTACTAATGAAAAACTGTTTTTT.

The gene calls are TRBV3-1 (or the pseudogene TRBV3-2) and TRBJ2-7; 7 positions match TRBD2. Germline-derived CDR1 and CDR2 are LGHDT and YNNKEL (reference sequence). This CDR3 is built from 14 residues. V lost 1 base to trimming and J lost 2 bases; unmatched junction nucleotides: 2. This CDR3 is CASSQASGPYEQYF. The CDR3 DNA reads TGTGCCAGCAGCCAAGCTAGCGGCCCCTACGAGCAGTACTTC.

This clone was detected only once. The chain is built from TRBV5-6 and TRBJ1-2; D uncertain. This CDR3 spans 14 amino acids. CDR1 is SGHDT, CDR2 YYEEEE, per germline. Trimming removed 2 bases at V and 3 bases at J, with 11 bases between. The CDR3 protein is CASSFPGFDYGYTF. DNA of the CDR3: TGTGCCAGCAGCTTCCCGGGTTTTGACTATGGCTACACCTTC.

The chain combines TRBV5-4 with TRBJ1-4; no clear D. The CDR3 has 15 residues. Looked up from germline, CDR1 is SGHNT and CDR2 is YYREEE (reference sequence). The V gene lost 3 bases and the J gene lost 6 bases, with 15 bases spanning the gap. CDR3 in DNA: TGTGCCAGCAGCTCACCGAGGGAGGCGGATGAAAAACTGTTTTTT. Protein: CASSSPREADEKLFF.